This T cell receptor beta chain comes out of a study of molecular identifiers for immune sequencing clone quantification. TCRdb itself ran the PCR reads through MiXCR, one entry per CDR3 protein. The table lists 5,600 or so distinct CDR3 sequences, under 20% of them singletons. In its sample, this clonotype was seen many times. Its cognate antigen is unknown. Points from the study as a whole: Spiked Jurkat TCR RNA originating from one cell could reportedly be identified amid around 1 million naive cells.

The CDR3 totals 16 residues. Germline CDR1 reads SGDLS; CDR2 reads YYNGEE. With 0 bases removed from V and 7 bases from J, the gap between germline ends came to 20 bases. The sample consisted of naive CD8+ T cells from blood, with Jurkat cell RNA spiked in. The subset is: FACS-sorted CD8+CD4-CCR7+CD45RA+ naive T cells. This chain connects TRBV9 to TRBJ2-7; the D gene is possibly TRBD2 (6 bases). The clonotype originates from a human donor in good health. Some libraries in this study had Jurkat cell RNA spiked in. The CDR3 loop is CASSVGGTGALGEQYF. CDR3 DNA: TGTGCCAGCAGCGTAGGAGGAACGGGAGCCCTAGGGGAGCAGTACTTC.